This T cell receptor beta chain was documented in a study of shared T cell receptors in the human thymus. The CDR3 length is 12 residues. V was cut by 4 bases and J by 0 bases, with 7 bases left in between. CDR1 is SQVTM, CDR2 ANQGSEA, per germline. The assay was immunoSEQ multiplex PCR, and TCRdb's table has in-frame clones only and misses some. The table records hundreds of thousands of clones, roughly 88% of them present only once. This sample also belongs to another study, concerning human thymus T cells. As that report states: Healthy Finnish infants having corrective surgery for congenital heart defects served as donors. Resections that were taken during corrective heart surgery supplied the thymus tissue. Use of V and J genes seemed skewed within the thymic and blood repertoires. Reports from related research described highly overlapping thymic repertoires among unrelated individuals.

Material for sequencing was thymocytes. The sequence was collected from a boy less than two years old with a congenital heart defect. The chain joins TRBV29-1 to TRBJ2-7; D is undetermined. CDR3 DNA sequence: TGCAGCGTTGGAGTAAGCTCCTACGAGCAGTACTTC. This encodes CSVGVSSYEQYF.